The source of this TCR beta chain is a study of T-cell memory formation after mild COVID-19. The ends were cut back, 0 bases at V and 1 base at J, with 9 bases in the middle. Germline values: CDR1 MNHEY, CDR2 SMNVEV (reference sequence). The CDR3 loop spans 15 amino acids. TCRdb redid the calling of the 5' RACE reads with MiXCR, one entry per CDR3 protein. The sample lists around 200,000 distinct CDR3 sequences; 15% to 20% were seen once. The clonotype originates from an adult woman who had mild COVID-19 (a few samples of this study predate the infection). Cell type and time point are not known. The chain links TRBV27 to TRBJ2-5; D call uncertain. Sequenced input: PBMCs or a T cell subset sorted from them (not recorded which). This CDR3 is CASSLSRGAQETQYF. CDR3 DNA sequence: TGTGCCAGCAGTTTATCTCGAGGAGCCCAAGAGACCCAGTACTTC.